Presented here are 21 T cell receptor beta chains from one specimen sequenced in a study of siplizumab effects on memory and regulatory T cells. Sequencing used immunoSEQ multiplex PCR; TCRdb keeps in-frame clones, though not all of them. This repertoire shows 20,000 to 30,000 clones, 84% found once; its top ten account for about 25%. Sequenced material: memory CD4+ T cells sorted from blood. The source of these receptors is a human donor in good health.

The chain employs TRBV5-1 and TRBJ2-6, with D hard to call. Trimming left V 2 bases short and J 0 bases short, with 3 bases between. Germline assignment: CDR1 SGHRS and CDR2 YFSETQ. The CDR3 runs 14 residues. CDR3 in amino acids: CASSLSSGANVLTF. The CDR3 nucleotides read TGCGCCAGCAGCTTATCCTCTGGGGCCAACGTCCTGACTTTC.

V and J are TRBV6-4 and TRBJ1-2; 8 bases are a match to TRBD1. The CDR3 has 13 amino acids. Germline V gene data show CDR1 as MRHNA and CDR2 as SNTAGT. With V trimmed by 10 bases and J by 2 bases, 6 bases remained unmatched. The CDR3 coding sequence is TGTGCCACCTCGGACAGGGCCAACTATGGCTACACCTTC. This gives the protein CATSDRANYGYTF.

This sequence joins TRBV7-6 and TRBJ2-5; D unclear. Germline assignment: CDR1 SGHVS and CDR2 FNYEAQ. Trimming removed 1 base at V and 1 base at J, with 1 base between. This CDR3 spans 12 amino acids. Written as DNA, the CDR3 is TGTGCCAGCAGCTTAGTCCAAGAGACCCAGTACTTC. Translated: CASSLVQETQYF.

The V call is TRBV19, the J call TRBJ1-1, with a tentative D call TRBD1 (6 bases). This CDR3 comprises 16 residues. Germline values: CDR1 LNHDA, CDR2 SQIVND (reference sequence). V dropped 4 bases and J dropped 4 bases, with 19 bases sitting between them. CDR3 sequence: CASSTPPGALGTEAFF. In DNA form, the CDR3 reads TGTGCCAGTAGTACCCCGCCAGGGGCCTTGGGCACTGAAGCTTTCTTT.

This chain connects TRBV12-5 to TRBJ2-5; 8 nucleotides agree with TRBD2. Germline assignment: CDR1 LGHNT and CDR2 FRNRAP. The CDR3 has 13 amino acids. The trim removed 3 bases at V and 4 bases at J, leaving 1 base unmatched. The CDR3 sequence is CASGFGGAETQYF. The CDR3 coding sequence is TGTGCTAGTGGTTTCGGGGGGGCAGAGACCCAGTACTTC. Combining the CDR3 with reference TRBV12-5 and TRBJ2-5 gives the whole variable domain DARVTQTPRHKVTEMGQEVTMRCQPILGHNTVFWYRQTMMQGLELLAYFRNRAPLDDSGMPKDRFSAEMPDATLATLKIQPSEPRDSAVYFCASGFGGAETQYFGPGTRLLVL.

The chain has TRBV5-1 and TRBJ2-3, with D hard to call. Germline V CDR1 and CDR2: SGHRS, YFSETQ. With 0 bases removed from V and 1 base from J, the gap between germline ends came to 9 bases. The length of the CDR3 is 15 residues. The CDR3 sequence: CASSLEYPRTDTQYF. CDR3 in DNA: TGCGCCAGCAGCTTGGAGTATCCACGCACAGATACGCAGTATTTT.

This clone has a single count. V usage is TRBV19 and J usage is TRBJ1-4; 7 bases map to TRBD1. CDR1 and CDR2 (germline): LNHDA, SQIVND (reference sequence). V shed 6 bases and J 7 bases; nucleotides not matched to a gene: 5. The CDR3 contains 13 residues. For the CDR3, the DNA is TGTGCCAGTAGACGACAGGGAGGTGAAAAACTGTTTTTT. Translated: CASRRQGGEKLFF.

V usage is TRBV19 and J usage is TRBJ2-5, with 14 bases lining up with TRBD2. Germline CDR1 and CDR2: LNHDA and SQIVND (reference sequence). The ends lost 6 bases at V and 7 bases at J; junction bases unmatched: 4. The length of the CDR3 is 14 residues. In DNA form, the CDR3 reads TGTGCCAGTAGGATGACTAGCGGGGGGGGGACCCAGTACTTC. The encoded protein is CASRMTSGGGTQYF.

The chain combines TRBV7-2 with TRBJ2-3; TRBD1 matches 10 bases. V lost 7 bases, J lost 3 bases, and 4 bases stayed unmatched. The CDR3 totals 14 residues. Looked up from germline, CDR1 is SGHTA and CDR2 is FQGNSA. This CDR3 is CASTGQGGTDTQYF. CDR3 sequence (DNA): TGTGCCAGCACAGGACAGGGGGGGACAGATACGCAGTATTTT.

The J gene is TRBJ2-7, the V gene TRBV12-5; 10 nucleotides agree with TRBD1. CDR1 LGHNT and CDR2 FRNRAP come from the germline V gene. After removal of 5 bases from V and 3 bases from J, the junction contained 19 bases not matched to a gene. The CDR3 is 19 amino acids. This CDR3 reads CASGPLGQGMRSHHYEQYF. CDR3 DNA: TGTGCTAGTGGTCCCTTGGGACAGGGGATGCGTAGTCACCACTACGAGCAGTACTTC.

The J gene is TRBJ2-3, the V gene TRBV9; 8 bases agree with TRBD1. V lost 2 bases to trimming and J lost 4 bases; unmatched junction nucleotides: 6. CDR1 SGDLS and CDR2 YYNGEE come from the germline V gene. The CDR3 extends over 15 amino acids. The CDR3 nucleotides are TGTGCCAGCAGCGTGAGACAGGGGACCGCAGATACGCAGTATTTT. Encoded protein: CASSVRQGTADTQYF.

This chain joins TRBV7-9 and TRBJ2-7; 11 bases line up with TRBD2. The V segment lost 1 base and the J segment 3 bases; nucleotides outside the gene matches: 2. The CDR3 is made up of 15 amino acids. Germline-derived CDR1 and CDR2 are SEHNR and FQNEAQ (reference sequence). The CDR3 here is CASSLEGLADYEQYF. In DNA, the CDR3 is TGTGCCAGCAGCTTAGAGGGACTAGCGGACTACGAGCAGTACTTC.

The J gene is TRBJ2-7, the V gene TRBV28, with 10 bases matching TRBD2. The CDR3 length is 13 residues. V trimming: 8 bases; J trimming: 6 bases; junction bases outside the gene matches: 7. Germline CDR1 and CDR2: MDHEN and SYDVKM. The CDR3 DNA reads TGTGCCAGCCTTGAGCGGGAGGGGGCCGAGCAGTACTTC. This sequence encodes CASLEREGAEQYF.

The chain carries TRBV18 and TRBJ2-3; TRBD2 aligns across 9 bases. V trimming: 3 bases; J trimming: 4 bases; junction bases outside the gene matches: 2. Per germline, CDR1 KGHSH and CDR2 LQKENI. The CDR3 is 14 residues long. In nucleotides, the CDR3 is TGTGCCAGCTCACCTAGCGGGAGTGCAGATACGCAGTATTTT. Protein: CASSPSGSADTQYF.

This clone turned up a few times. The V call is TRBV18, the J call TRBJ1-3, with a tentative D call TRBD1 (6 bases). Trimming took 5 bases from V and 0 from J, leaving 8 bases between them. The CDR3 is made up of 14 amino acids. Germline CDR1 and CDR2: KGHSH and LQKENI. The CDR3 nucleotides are TGTGCCAGCTCAGGGGGCCTCTCTGGAAACACCATATATTTT. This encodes CASSGGLSGNTIYF. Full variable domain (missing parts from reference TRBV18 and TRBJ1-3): NAGVMQNPRHLVRRRGQEARLRCSPMKGHSHVYWYRQLPEEGLKFMVYLQKENIIDESGMPKERFSAEFPKEGPSILRIQQVVRGDSAAYFCASSGGLSGNTIYFGEGSWLTVV.

The CDR3 DNA reads as TGTGCCAGCAGCGTAACAGGGGCCTCGGGCACAGATACGCAGTATTTT. This sequence encodes CASSVTGASGTDTQYF. V gene TRBV11-3 combines with J gene TRBJ2-3, with 7 bases that match TRBD1. V was pared by 5 bases and J by 1 base, with 9 bases of the junction left unmatched. Germline loops: CDR1 SGHNT, CDR2 YENEEA. The CDR3 covers 16 residues.

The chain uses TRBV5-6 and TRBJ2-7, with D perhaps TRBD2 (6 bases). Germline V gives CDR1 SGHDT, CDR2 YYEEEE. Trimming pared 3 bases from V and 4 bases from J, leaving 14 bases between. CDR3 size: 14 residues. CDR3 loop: CASSSTGTAYEQYF. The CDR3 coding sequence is TGTGCCAGCAGCTCCACCGGGACTGCTTACGAGCAGTACTTC.

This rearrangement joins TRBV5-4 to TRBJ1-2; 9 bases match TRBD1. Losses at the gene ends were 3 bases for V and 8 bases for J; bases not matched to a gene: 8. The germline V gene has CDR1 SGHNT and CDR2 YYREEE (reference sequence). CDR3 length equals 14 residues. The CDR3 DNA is TGTGCCAGCAGCTCACAACAGGGGGCGGTAGGCTACACCTTC. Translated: CASSSQQGAVGYTF.

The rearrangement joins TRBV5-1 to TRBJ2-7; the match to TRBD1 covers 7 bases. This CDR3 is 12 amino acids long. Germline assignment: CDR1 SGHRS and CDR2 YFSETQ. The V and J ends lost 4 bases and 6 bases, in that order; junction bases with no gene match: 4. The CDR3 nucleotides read TGCGCCAGCAGCCTGACAGGGCGCGAGCAGTACTTC. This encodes CASSLTGREQYF.

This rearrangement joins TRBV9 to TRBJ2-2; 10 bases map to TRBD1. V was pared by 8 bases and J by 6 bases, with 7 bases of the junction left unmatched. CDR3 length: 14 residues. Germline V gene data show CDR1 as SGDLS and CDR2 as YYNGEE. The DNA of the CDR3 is TGTGCCAGTAAGACAGGGGGCGAGGCCGGGGAGCTGTTTTTT. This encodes CASKTGGEAGELFF.

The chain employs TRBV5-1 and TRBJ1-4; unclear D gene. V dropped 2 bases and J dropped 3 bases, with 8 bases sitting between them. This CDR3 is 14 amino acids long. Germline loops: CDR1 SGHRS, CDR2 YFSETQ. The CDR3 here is CASSFGHSNEKLFF. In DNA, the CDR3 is TGCGCCAGCAGCTTCGGGCACTCTAATGAAAAACTGTTTTTT.